These 21 T cell receptor beta chains were sequenced from one sample in a study of blood T cell repertoires in COVID-19. Only in-frame clones appear in the TCRdb table, and some are missing; sequencing was by immunoSEQ multiplex PCR. The data contain roughly 260,000 clones, 82% of them singletons. Sequencing used peripheral blood. The source of these receptors is a woman aged 80 or older with active or convalescent COVID-19.

The chain has TRBV6-5 and TRBJ1-4; TRBD1 matches at 7 bases. This CDR3 spans 14 amino acids. V trimming: 6 bases; J trimming: 5 bases; junction bases outside the gene matches: 6. Germline CDR1 MNHEY, CDR2 SVGAGI. This CDR3 reads CASRGGTANEKLFF. Written as DNA, the CDR3 is TGTGCCAGCAGGGGCGGGACAGCAAATGAAAAACTGTTTTTT.

A single count supports this clone. The chain recombines TRBV6-5 with TRBJ2-7; a possible D gene is TRBD1 (6 bases). CDR1 and CDR2 from the germline V gene are MNHEY and SVGAGI. The CDR3 consists of 13 residues. Between the trimmed V and J ends, which lost 8 bases and 3 bases, there was a span of 14 bases. CDR3 nucleotides: TGTGCCAGCCAAGGGGACAACCTCTACGAGCAGTACTTC. Amino acids: CASQGDNLYEQYF.

The chain joins TRBV19 to TRBJ1-5, with D perhaps TRBD1 (6 bases). Trimming took off 6 bases at V and 7 bases at J, with 22 bases between the two ends. The CDR3 is made up of 16 amino acids. CDR1 is LNHDA, CDR2 SQIVND, per germline (reference sequence). CDR3 DNA sequence: TGTGCCAGTAGCCAACAGGGAATTGGTCTGGGACAGCCCCAGCATTTT. Protein: CASSQQGIGLGQPQHF. Based on the CDR3 plus reference TRBV19 and TRBJ1-5, the full variable domain is DGGITQSPKYLFRKEGQNVTLSCEQNLNHDAMYWYRQDPGQGLRLIYYSQIVNDFQKGDIAEGYSVSREKKESFPLTVTSAQKNPTAFYLCASSQQGIGLGQPQHFGDGTRLSIL.

The chain employs TRBV7-9 and TRBJ1-2; no clear D gene. The CDR3 is 13 amino acids. Germline V CDR1 and CDR2: SEHNR, FQNEAQ (reference sequence). V gave up 5 bases and J gave up 8 bases, with 15 bases separating them. DNA of the CDR3: TGTGCCAGCAGCCTAAGCGGACCAGGCGGCTACACCTTC. The encoded protein is CASSLSGPGGYTF.

This chain uses TRBV6-5 with TRBJ1-5, with D maybe TRBD1 (5 bases). Germline CDR1 MNHEY, CDR2 SVGAGI. Trimming shortened V by 10 bases and J by 9 bases, and 22 bases separated the two germline ends. This CDR3 contains 14 residues. CDR3 nucleotides: TGTGCCACCCACCTCCCCGGCGGGGGATGGCCCCAGCATTTT. As protein: CATHLPGGGWPQHF.

The table lists this clone with a count of one. The rearrangement uses TRBV3-1 (or the pseudogene TRBV3-2) and TRBJ2-3; 8 nucleotides match TRBD2. Germline lookup yields CDR1 LGHDT and CDR2 YNNKEL (reference sequence). Trimming took 0 bases from V and 0 from J; bases not matched to a gene: 5. The CDR3 covers 17 residues. The CDR3 nucleotides are TGTGCCAGCAGCCAAGATCGCGCTAGCGGGAGCACAGATACGCAGTATTTT. Translation: CASSQDRASGSTDTQYF.

The chain recombines TRBV6-5 with TRBJ2-7, with 7 nucleotides matching TRBD1. The germline V gene encodes CDR1 MNHEY and CDR2 SVGAGI. Germline trimming cut 4 bases from V and 4 bases from J; bases unmatched to any gene: 10. The CDR3 runs 15 residues. CDR3: CASSSARQGRYEQYF. CDR3 nucleotides: TGTGCCAGCAGTTCCGCCCGACAGGGTCGGTACGAGCAGTACTTC.

Concerning this clone: Other DNA sequences from this sample encode an identical CDR3 as well. This chain uses TRBV3-1 (or the pseudogene TRBV3-2) with TRBJ1-1; TRBD1 is a possible D gene (5 bases). There are 14 residues in the CDR3. Germline V lookup: CDR1 LGHDT, CDR2 YNNKEL (reference sequence). Trimming took 1 base from V and 3 from J, leaving 9 bases between them. The CDR3 sequence is CASSQVPGYTEAFF. DNA for the CDR3: TGTGCCAGCAGCCAAGTACCAGGGTACACTGAAGCTTTCTTT.

The DNA of the CDR3 is TGTGCCAGCAGCTTGCCTAGGAGACAGGTTAATGAAAAACTGTTTTTT. It translates to CASSLPRRQVNEKLFF. The V call is TRBV7-8, the J call TRBJ1-4; tentative D call: TRBD1 (6 bases). The CDR3 length is 16 residues. The germline V and J ends were trimmed by 3 bases and 4 bases, with 15 bases remaining between them. The germline V gene encodes CDR1 SGHVS and CDR2 FQNEAQ.

This clone appeared many times. The chain recombines TRBV5-6 with TRBJ2-2; 12 positions match TRBD2. Trimming cost V 0 bases and J 7 bases; bases outside gene matches: 4. Germline-derived CDR1 and CDR2 are SGHDT and YYEEEE. CDR3 size: 16 residues. CDR3 sequence (DNA): TGTGCCAGCAGCTTGGGGACTAGCGGGATTATCGGGGAGCTGTTTTTT. Its protein product is CASSLGTSGIIGELFF.

V is TRBV25-1 and J is TRBJ2-1; D gene unclear. The CDR3 length is 14 residues. CDR1 MGHDK and CDR2 SYGVNS come from the germline V gene. The V end lost 2 bases, the J end lost 5 bases, and 10 bases lay between the germline ends. The CDR3 spells CASSEGLRNNEQFF. The CDR3, as DNA: TGTGCCAGCAGTGAAGGGCTCCGGAACAATGAGCAGTTCTTC.

The chain is built from TRBV5-5 and TRBJ1-6; D is possibly TRBD1 (5 bases). Germline-derived CDR1 and CDR2 are SGHKS and YYEKEE (reference sequence). The germline V and J ends were trimmed by 7 bases and 7 bases, with 18 bases remaining between them. The CDR3 consists of 15 residues. The CDR3, as DNA: TGTGCCAGCTCTAATGACAAGGGGCGAAATTCACCCCTCCACTTT. This translates into CASSNDKGRNSPLHF.

The V call is TRBV30, the J call TRBJ1-2, with D uncertain. The CDR3 spans 13 residues. The germline gives CDR1 GTSNPN, CDR2 SVGIG (reference sequence). Trimming took off 5 bases at V and 1 base at J, with 11 bases between the two ends. Here the CDR3 reads CAWHSWLNYGYTF. DNA of the CDR3: TGTGCCTGGCACAGTTGGCTTAACTATGGCTACACCTTC.

V usage is TRBV5-1 and J usage is TRBJ2-7, with D hard to call. This CDR3 is 15 amino acids long. The germline gives CDR1 SGHRS, CDR2 YFSETQ. V shed 4 bases and J shed 4 bases, with 18 bases lying between them. The CDR3 DNA sequence: TGCGCCAGCAGCAGGCGCGTCGGATCAGCGTACGAGCAGTACTTC. Its translation: CASSRRVGSAYEQYF.

This clone was seen a handful of times. The V call is TRBV28, the J call TRBJ1-2; D perhaps matches TRBD1 (5 bases). The CDR3 spans 14 residues. Trimming removed 2 bases from V and 4 bases from J, with 11 bases in between. From germline, CDR1 is MDHEN and CDR2 SYDVKM. CDR3 residues: CASSLRRASYGYTF. CDR3 sequence (DNA): TGTGCCAGCAGTTTACGCAGGGCTTCCTATGGCTACACCTTC.

V usage is TRBV6-5 and J usage is TRBJ1-2; TRBD1 might be the D (6 bases). Germline CDR1 and CDR2: MNHEY and SVGAGI. V was pared by 5 bases and J by 1 base, with 14 bases between. This CDR3 is built from 15 residues. The CDR3, as DNA: TGTGCCAGCAGTCAAACCTGGACAGATAACTATGGCTACACCTTC. Encoded protein: CASSQTWTDNYGYTF.

This chain joins TRBV28 and TRBJ1-2; 8 bases are shared with TRBD1. Trimming removed 4 bases from V and 4 bases from J; junction bases left unmatched: 8. Germline assignment: CDR1 MDHEN and CDR2 SYDVKM. The CDR3 runs to 15 residues. Here the CDR3 reads CASSSPGQVIYGYTF. Here the CDR3 DNA reads TGTGCCAGCAGTTCGCCGGGACAGGTGATCTATGGCTACACCTTC.

The rearrangement uses TRBV2 and TRBJ2-5; no definite D call. This CDR3 has 14 amino acids. The V and J ends lost 4 bases and 5 bases respectively, with 14 bases between them. Germline CDR1 and CDR2: SNHLY and FYNNEI. The CDR3 DNA follows: TGTGCCAGCAGTGGAGCCACCGTTCGGGAGACCCAGTACTTC. Its translation is CASSGATVRETQYF.

The genes are TRBV6-6 and TRBJ1-4, with 8 positions matching TRBD1. After removal of 3 bases from V and 4 bases from J, the junction contained 7 bases not matched to a gene. The CDR3 covers 16 residues. Germline loops: CDR1 MNHNY, CDR2 SVGAGI (reference sequence). This CDR3 is CASSYGAGQVNEKLFF. CDR3 nucleotide sequence: TGTGCCAGCAGTTATGGGGCGGGACAGGTTAATGAAAAACTGTTTTTT.

The CDR3 reads CASSLQQGAMDEQYF. The CDR3 region has the DNA TGTGCCAGCAGCCTACAACAGGGGGCGATGGACGAGCAGTACTTC. This chain joins TRBV7-2 and TRBJ2-7; TRBD1 matches at 9 bases. CDR1 SGHTA and CDR2 FQGNSA come from the germline V gene. This CDR3 region has 15 residues. V trimming: 5 bases; J trimming: 5 bases; junction bases outside the gene matches: 10. The variable domain in full, with the rest retrieved from reference TRBV7-2 and TRBJ2-7, is GAGVSQSPSNKVTEKGKDVELRCDPISGHTALYWYRQSLGQGLEFLIYFQGNSAPDKSGLPSDRFSAERTGGSVSTLTIQRTQQEDSAVYLCASSLQQGAMDEQYFGPGTRLTVT.

This chain joins TRBV3-1 (or the pseudogene TRBV3-2) and TRBJ2-7; 7 bases are a match to TRBD2. With 1 base clipped from V and 0 bases from J, the junction kept 6 bases outside the gene matches. CDR1 is LGHDT, CDR2 YNNKEL, per germline (reference sequence). This CDR3 is 16 amino acids long. CDR3 in amino acids: CASSQGPSGSSYEQYF. The CDR3 region has the DNA TGTGCCAGCAGCCAAGGGCCTAGCGGTAGCTCCTACGAGCAGTACTTC.